The 2 T cell receptor beta chains listed next were all sequenced from one sample in a study of radiotherapy plus CTLA-4 blockade in lung cancer. TCRdb's copy holds only in-frame clones and misses some; the assay was immunoSEQ multiplex PCR. The data contain some 78,000 clones, around 88% of them singletons. This sample comprised peripheral blood, obtained from a patient treated with radiotherapy plus ipilimumab. These receptor sequences come from a human donor with non-small cell lung cancer who had a partial response to radiotherapy plus ipilimumab.

This clone was counted between two and nine times. The chain links TRBV19 to TRBJ1-4, with 10 bases that match TRBD1. Unmatched junction bases numbered 5, after V lost 5 bases and J lost 8 bases. This CDR3 has 14 amino acids. Germline lookup yields CDR1 LNHDA and CDR2 SQIVND (reference sequence). The CDR3 nucleotides read TGTGCCAGTAGTGCAGGGACAGGGGTCGAAAAACTGTTTTTT. Protein sequence: CASSAGTGVEKLFF.

V is TRBV9 and J is TRBJ1-1; 8 bases align to TRBD1. The CDR3 is made up of 16 amino acids. V lost 0 bases to trimming and J lost 0 bases; unmatched junction nucleotides: 4. Germline V gives CDR1 SGDLS, CDR2 YYNGEE. CDR3 in amino acids: CASSVGDRNMNTEAFF. The CDR3 DNA is TGTGCCAGCAGCGTAGGGGACAGGAACATGAACACTGAAGCTTTCTTT. Complete variable domain (other parts from reference TRBV9 and TRBJ1-1): DSGVTQTPKHLITATGQRVTLRCSPRSGDLSVYWYQQSLDQGLQFLIQYYNGEERAKGNILERFSAQQFPDLHSELNLSSLELGDSALYFCASSVGDRNMNTEAFFGQGTRLTVV.